This TCR beta chain was recovered during a study of OX40 agonist ivuxolimab in advanced cancers. Study information: Cohort: around 79% men, mean age 60, aged roughly 23 to 79. General study findings and limits: Patients who responded partially at 0.1-3.0 mg/kg showed clonal expansion ranking among the lowest.

This table comes from immunoSEQ multiplex PCR, and its TCRdb copy is limited to in-frame clones, with some not included. The profile shows about 80,000 clones, roughly 87% of them singletons. V gave up 5 bases and J gave up 5 bases, with 12 bases separating them. Germline V CDR1 and CDR2: SNHLY, FYNNEI. There are 13 residues in the CDR3. As to this clone: Its cognate antigen is unknown.

The chain couples TRBV2 to TRBJ1-2; weak D call: TRBD1 (5 bases). Material: CD4+ or CD8+ T cells sorted from blood, obtained in a trial of the OX40 agonist ivuxolimab. The receptor's source is an adult with an advanced solid tumor such as melanoma, head and neck, liver or kidney cancer. The CDR3 DNA sequence: TGTGCCAGCAGTTGGAGACAGCTATATGGCTACACCTTC. It codes for CASSWRQLYGYTF.